This T cell receptor beta chain was profiled in a study of tumor-infiltrating lymphocytes in primary liver carcinoma. Study at large: Those enrolled were patients of both sexes, who were aged 30 to 69 years. The neoplasms were of stage T1-T3 N0M0, with dimensions of roughly 4.2 to 10 cm across.

A constant-region primer primed TCR beta cDNA synthesis from 450 to 550 ng of total RNA. It was through three nested multiplex PCR rounds of slightly modified ARM-PCR that TCR beta libraries arose. TRBV1-TRBV30 forward primers paired with a C-beta reverse primer drove the first two PCR rounds, about 10 cycles each. Each CDR3 protein is one row after TCRdb ran MiXCR on the multiplex PCR reads. The sample records 150,000 to 200,000 distinct CDR3 sequences, less than 70% being singletons. Unsorted whole blood yielded the blood RNA, and germline DNA was also extracted. Germline assignment: CDR1 SGHAT and CDR2 FQNNGV. This CDR3 has 12 residues. Whole-study results and caveats: Tumors carried a top-250-clone fraction significantly exceeding that of blood (p = 0.039). Pairs of tumor regions overlapped more than tumor-adjacent and tumor-blood pairs did.

A word on this clonotype: Its cognate antigen is unknown. This sequence may be a read error, since a much larger clone differs from it by one base.

The sample was peripheral blood. The V gene is TRBV11-2, the J gene TRBJ1-2, with unresolved D. The TCR was taken from an older woman with primary liver carcinoma and hepatitis B virus infection. The CDR3 DNA is TGTGCCGGCAGCTTAAGTAGGCAGGCAACCACCTTC. Residues: CAGSLSRQATTF.